The 27 T cell receptor beta chains below were found in one sample sequenced in a study of regulatory T cells in long-lasting Graves disease. As for time point: newly diagnosed GD, antithyroid drugs for less than 3 months. Researchers made the TCR library from RNA that was extracted from PBMCs. Both iRepertoire HTBI primers and Arm-PCR of CDR3 regions were used to build the TCR beta libraries. Using its own MiXCR run on the multiplex PCR reads, TCRdb lists one record per CDR3 protein. The sample holds hundreds of thousands of distinct CDR3 sequences, 15% to 20% seen once. The same specimen was also included in a second study, on T cells in Graves' hyperthyroidism and ophthalmopathy.

Specimen: peripheral blood mononuclear cells (PBMCs), collected at new diagnosis, from a patient treated with antithyroid drugs. The source is a middle-aged man with Graves disease.

Of note for this clonotype: A much larger clone sits a single nucleotide away, making a read error possible. The CDR3 end shows no conserved phenylalanine or tryptophan, and so a read error is likely. The genes are TRBV28 and TRBJ2-7, with 7 bases fitting TRBD1. Germline trimming cut 5 bases from V and 2 bases from J; bases unmatched to any gene: 6. CDR3 size: 14 residues. Germline CDR1 is MDHEN and CDR2 is SYDVKM. CDR3 region: CASSVTGQPYEQYL. CDR3 sequence (DNA): TGTGCCAGCAGTGTTACGGGACAGCCCTACGAGCAGTACCTC.

The chain couples TRBV5-1 to TRBJ2-2, with D unclear. The CDR3 length is 14 residues. With 4 bases removed from V and 1 base from J, the gap between germline ends came to 8 bases. Germline CDR1 and CDR2: SGHRS and YFSETQ. The CDR3 bases are TGCGCCAGCAGCCCGGTCGTGAACACCGGGGAGCTGTTTTTT. Its translation: CASSPVVNTGELFF. Full variable domain (remainder filled in from reference TRBV5-1 and TRBJ2-2): KAGVTQTPRYLIKTRGQQVTLSCSPISGHRSVSWYQQTPGQGLQFLFEYFSETQRNKGNFPGRFSGRQFSNSRSEMNVSTLELGDSALYLCASSPVVNTGELFFGEGSRLTVL.

This clonotype came up a few times. The chain has TRBV4-3 and TRBJ2-4, with 13 nucleotides matching TRBD2. The CDR3 loop spans 16 amino acids. Germline-derived CDR1 and CDR2 are LGHNA and YSLEER. The J segment lost 4 bases and the V segment lost 0 bases, leaving 0 bases of the junction unmatched. CDR3 nucleotides: TGCGCCAGCAGCCAAGAACTAGCGGGGGGGAAAAACATTCAGTACTTC. This codes for CASSQELAGGKNIQYF.

This clonotype was counted ten times or more. The genes are TRBV3-1 and TRBJ1-1; D ambiguous. The germline gives CDR1 LGHDT, CDR2 YNNKEL (reference sequence). CDR3 length: 12 residues. The V and J ends lost 5 bases and 11 bases respectively, with 15 bases between them. CDR3 in DNA: TGTGCCAGCAGCACTCGCAGTCTTACGGCTTTCTTT. Its translation is CASSTRSLTAFF.

This clonotype has ten or more counts. The chain recombines TRBV12-3 or TRBV12-4 with TRBJ2-2; no definite D call. V was trimmed by 3 bases and J by 6 bases, leaving 8 bases between them. This CDR3 region has 13 residues. The CDR3 DNA sequence: TGTGCCAGCAGTTTTTATGGGGCCGGGGAGCTGTTTTTT. Its protein product is CASSFYGAGELFF.

About this clonotype itself: A read error is likely here: a far larger clone is one base away. The rearrangement joins TRBV6-2 or TRBV6-3 to TRBJ1-1, with 7 bases fitting TRBD1. The CDR3 covers 15 residues. Germline CDR1 reads MNHEY; CDR2 reads SVGEGT. Losses at the gene ends were 5 bases for V and 4 bases for J; bases not matched to a gene: 10. The CDR3 bases are TGTGCCAGCAGTCCTTCACAGGGGTTGAGCACTGAAGCTTTCTTT. Translated: CASSPSQGLSTEAFF.

This clonotype was found many times. This sequence joins TRBV18 and TRBJ2-7; 8 bases line up with TRBD1. This CDR3 spans 17 amino acids. Germline V lookup: CDR1 KGHSH, CDR2 LQKENI. Losses at the gene ends were 3 bases for V and 4 bases for J; bases not matched to a gene: 14. The CDR3 spells CASSPGISRQGAYEQYF. DNA for the CDR3: TGTGCCAGCTCACCTGGAATCTCGCGTCAGGGGGCGTACGAGCAGTACTTC.

This chain joins TRBV7-2 and TRBJ2-2; D unresolved. The CDR3 runs 15 residues. With 5 bases removed from V and 4 bases from J, the gap between germline ends came to 14 bases. Germline V gene data show CDR1 as SGHTA and CDR2 as FQGNSA. For the CDR3, the DNA is TGTGCCAGCAGCACTTCCTCTATTGCCACCGGGGAGCTGTTTTTT. Its translation: CASSTSSIATGELFF. The full variable domain, completed using reference TRBV7-2 and TRBJ2-2, is GAGVSQSPSNKVTEKGKDVELRCDPISGHTALYWYRQSLGQGLEFLIYFQGNSAPDKSGLPSDRFSAERTGGSVSTLTIQRTQQEDSAVYLCASSTSSIATGELFFGEGSRLTVL.

This clonotype was found many times. The J gene is TRBJ2-1, the V gene TRBV2; D remains unclear. This CDR3 region has 11 residues. Germline V CDR1 and CDR2: SNHLY, FYNNEI. V was pared by 6 bases and J by 5 bases, with 5 bases between. CDR3: CASRRDNEQFF. DNA of the CDR3: TGTGCCAGCAGACGGGACAATGAGCAGTTCTTC.

This clonotype was observed a few times. J is TRBJ2-5 and V is TRBV20-1; D possibly corresponds to TRBD2 (6 bases). CDR1 DFQATT and CDR2 SNEGSKA come from the germline V gene (reference sequence). The CDR3 length is 13 residues. Trimming left V 1 base short and J 7 bases short, with 13 bases between. Written as DNA, the CDR3 is TGCAGTGCTAGAGGGGAAGCGGAGGGGACCCAGTACTTC. This codes for CSARGEAEGTQYF.

This clonotype was observed a handful of times. A far larger clone is one base from this, pointing to a likely read error. The rearrangement links TRBV11-2 to TRBJ2-3; maybe TRBD2 (5 bases). The end of the DNA fits TRBJ2-5 better, so the J call may be wrong. This CDR3 comprises 14 residues. CDR1 and CDR2 from the germline V gene are SGHAT and FQNNGV. CDR3: CASSPGRGTETQYF. CDR3 DNA sequence: TGTGCCAGCTCACCAGGACGGGGTACCGAGACCCAGTACTTC.

This clonotype was seen only a few times. The chain is built from TRBV6-1 and TRBJ1-2, with D possibly TRBD1 on 6 matching bases. CDR1 and CDR2 from the germline V gene are MNHNS and SASEGT. Trimming shortened V by 8 bases and J by 2 bases, and 12 bases separated the two germline ends. The CDR3 is 13 amino acids. DNA of the CDR3: TGTGCCAGCGCAGAGGGGGGCAACTATGGCTACACCTTC. Translated, it gives CASAEGGNYGYTF.

Many counts were recorded for this clonotype. This chain links TRBV6-1 with TRBJ2-7, with D perhaps matching TRBD2 (5 bases). Germline-derived CDR1 and CDR2 are MNHNS and SASEGT. The CDR3 consists of 11 residues. The germline V and J ends were trimmed by 10 bases and 7 bases, with 14 bases remaining between them. CDR3 sequence: CATAERVEQYF. The CDR3, as DNA: TGTGCCACCGCGGAGAGGGTTGAGCAGTACTTC.

In its sample, this clonotype was seen many times. CDR3 nucleotide sequence: TGTGCCAGCAGATACGCGACGGGAGCAGGGATCGAGCGTACGCAAGAGACCCAGTACTTC. This sequence encodes CASRYATGAGIERTQETQYF. The rearrangement uses TRBV28 and TRBJ2-5; tentatively, D is TRBD2 (6 bases). V was cut by 6 bases and J by 2 bases, with 31 bases left in between. Germline V lookup: CDR1 MDHEN, CDR2 SYDVKM. This CDR3 has 20 amino acids.

The J gene is TRBJ1-1, the V gene TRBV19; no firm D call. Trimming removed 7 bases from V and 1 base from J, with 16 bases in between. Germline lookup yields CDR1 LNHDA and CDR2 SQIVND (reference sequence). The CDR3 loop spans 15 amino acids. CDR3 in DNA: TGTGCCAGTACCGACCTGGCGCGGCAGAACACTGAAGCTTTCTTT. It specifies CASTDLARQNTEAFF. Full variable domain (outside the CDR3, taken from reference TRBV19 and TRBJ1-1): DGGITQSPKYLFRKEGQNVTLSCEQNLNHDAMYWYRQDPGQGLRLIYYSQIVNDFQKGDIAEGYSVSREKKESFPLTVTSAQKNPTAFYLCASTDLARQNTEAFFGQGTRLTVV.

This clonotype was observed a few times. CDR3 region: CASGGGRSYNEQFF. DNA of the CDR3: TGTGCCAGCGGGGGGGGGAGGTCCTACAATGAGCAGTTCTTC. This chain uses TRBV9 with TRBJ2-1; TRBD2 aligns across 7 bases. The CDR3 is made up of 14 amino acids. Germline V lookup: CDR1 SGDLS, CDR2 YYNGEE. V was pared by 7 bases and J by 1 base, with 5 bases of the junction left unmatched.

At least ten counts were recorded for this clonotype. J is TRBJ1-1 and V is TRBV12-3 or TRBV12-4; D not certain. Between the trimmed V and J ends, which lost 3 bases and 11 bases, there was a span of 13 bases. The length of the CDR3 is 12 residues. The CDR3 DNA reads TGTGCCAGCAGTTTGTTCCGCGATAGGGCTTTCTTT. Encoded protein: CASSLFRDRAFF.

To note about this clonotype: A much larger clone lies a single base off, so this may be a read error. The chain couples TRBV20-1 to TRBJ2-7, with 9 bases identical to TRBD1. J lost 7 bases, V lost 7 bases, and 17 bases had no gene match. The CDR3 loop spans 15 amino acids. From germline, CDR1 is DFQATT and CDR2 SNEGSKA (reference sequence). CDR3 coding DNA: TGCAGTGGTCCATCTCCCGGGACAGGGTCCGGGGAGCAGTACTTC. Translation gives CSGPSPGTGSGEQYF.

The sample holds a few counts of this clonotype. The genes are TRBV24-1 and TRBJ1-5; 7 positions match TRBD1. Germline assignment: CDR1 KGHDR and CDR2 SFDVKD. The trim removed 5 bases at V and 5 bases at J, leaving 5 bases unmatched. The CDR3 contains 14 residues. In nucleotides, the CDR3 is TGTGCCACCAGTGGGGGACAGTACGATCAGCCCCAGCATTTT. Encoded protein: CATSGGQYDQPQHF.

The chain employs TRBV11-2 and TRBJ2-5; TRBD1 aligns across 8 bases. V shed 5 bases and J 2 bases; nucleotides not matched to a gene: 7. Germline V gene lookup returns CDR1 SGHAT and CDR2 FQNNGV. This CDR3 contains 15 residues. In nucleotides, the CDR3 is TGTGCCAGCAGCGGATGGACAGGGAGGCAAGAGACCCAGTACTTC. It yields the protein CASSGWTGRQETQYF.

This clonotype was detected only a few times. The CDR3 DNA reads TGTGCCAGCAGTGACTCCCAGGGCAGTGAAGCTTTCTTT. This codes for CASSDSQGSEAFF. V gene TRBV6-4 combines with J gene TRBJ1-1; the D gene is possibly TRBD1 (5 bases). With 0 bases removed from V and 7 bases from J, the gap between germline ends came to 9 bases. The CDR3 contains 13 residues. CDR1 MRHNA and CDR2 SNTAGT come from the germline V gene.

This chain connects TRBV2 to TRBJ2-3; 14 bases align to TRBD2. J gave up 4 bases and V 6 bases, and 3 bases lay outside the gene matches. The CDR3 consists of 15 residues. Germline V gene data show CDR1 as SNHLY and CDR2 as FYNNEI. The CDR3 reads CASRGLAGASDTQYF. DNA for the CDR3: TGTGCCAGCAGGGGACTAGCGGGGGCTTCAGATACGCAGTATTTT. The entire variable domain, with the rest obtained from reference TRBV2 and TRBJ2-3, is as follows: EPEVTQTPSHQVTQMGQEVILRCVPISNHLYFYWYRQILGQKVEFLVSFYNNEISEKSEIFDDQFSVERPDGSNFTLKIRSTKLEDSAMYFCASRGLAGASDTQYFGPGTRLTVL.

In its sample, this clonotype was seen many times. V gene TRBV7-2 combines with J gene TRBJ1-4; no reliable D call. CDR3 length equals 12 residues. Germline CDR1 and CDR2: SGHTA and FQGNSA. V lost 5 bases to trimming and J lost 10 bases, with 11 bases between them. The CDR3 loop is CASSPQFGKLFF. The CDR3 DNA is TGTGCCAGCAGCCCCCAGTTTGGAAAACTGTTTTTT.

Many counts were recorded for this clonotype. The chain carries TRBV6-1 and TRBJ1-1; D gene ambiguous. V was trimmed by 5 bases and J by 1 base, leaving 8 bases between them. This CDR3 comprises 13 residues. The germline V gene encodes CDR1 MNHNS and CDR2 SASEGT. CDR3 coding DNA: TGTGCCAGCAGTACCGGCGGGAACACTGAAGCTTTCTTT. Protein sequence: CASSTGGNTEAFF.

This clonotype was detected many times. This chain links TRBV18 with TRBJ2-5, with D maybe TRBD1 (6 bases). Germline V gene lookup returns CDR1 KGHSH and CDR2 LQKENI. The CDR3 totals 13 residues. Trimming stripped 3 bases from V and 5 bases from J, with 10 bases between. DNA for the CDR3: TGTGCCAGCTCACCCGGCCAGGGGGAGACCCAGTACTTC. Translation gives CASSPGQGETQYF. Full variable domain (rest looked up from reference TRBV18 and TRBJ2-5): NAGVMQNPRHLVRRRGQEARLRCSPMKGHSHVYWYRQLPEEGLKFMVYLQKENIIDESGMPKERFSAEFPKEGPSILRIQQVVRGDSAAYFCASSPGQGETQYFGPGTRLLVL.

In its sample, this clonotype was seen many times. This chain uses TRBV6-2 or TRBV6-3 with TRBJ1-1, with D possibly TRBD1 on 5 matching bases. The germline V gene encodes CDR1 MNHEY and CDR2 SVGEGT. V gave up 5 bases and J gave up 3 bases, with 13 bases separating them. The CDR3 has 14 residues. CDR3: CASSSEGAYTEAFF. DNA for the CDR3: TGTGCCAGCAGTAGCGAAGGGGCGTACACTGAAGCTTTCTTT.

The chain employs TRBV20-1 and TRBJ1-4; D not resolved. The CDR3 contains 17 residues. V shed 0 bases and J shed 0 bases, with 14 bases lying between them. In germline, CDR1 is DFQATT, CDR2 SNEGSKA (reference sequence). In DNA, the CDR3 is TGCAGTGCTAGAGAGTTTGGCCGGGCTGCAACTAATGAAAAACTGTTTTTT. It codes for CSAREFGRAATNEKLFF.